Reported below is one T cell receptor beta chain. What it recognizes is unknown. This specimen belongs to a study of CXCR3-negative and CXCR3-positive naive CD8 T cells. Study-level results: CXCR3-negative and CXCR3-positive naive cells shared comparable TRBV-TRBJ usage, but memory cells did not. Comparison of naive cells showed more hydrophobic TRB CDR3s in CXCR3-positive than in CXCR3-negative naive cells. Surface CD5 matched across naive subsets, and TRB CDR3 properties served to infer TCR strength. Diversity proved comparably high across both naive subsets and much lower in memory CD8+ cells.

Germline lookup yields CDR1 SGHTA and CDR2 FQGNSA. The CDR3 covers 12 residues. Cells classed as naive CD8+ T cells were CD45RO-CCR7+CD27+CD95-. The TRB libraries of cDNA were built by UMI-labeled 5' RACE. For each CDR3 protein, TCRdb gives one entry from its re-call of the 5' RACE reads, without DNA. This sample carries 120,000 to 150,000 distinct CDR3 sequences, with roughly 0.27% going to the ten biggest clones. The origin of this receptor is a human donor in good health. Some clones in this sample may be carry-over from other donors' samples. The sequencing input was naive CXCR3+ CD8+ T cells from blood. This sample's subset: CD45RO-CCR7+CD27+CD95- naive CD8+ T cells expressing CXCR3 (TNR3+). This chain connects TRBV7-2 to TRBJ2-1; the TCRdb call, TRBD1, lacks DNA for checking. CDR3 sequence reads: CASSSPLNEQFF. The full variable domain, in which reference TRBV7-2 and TRBJ2-1 provide the parts outside the CDR3, is GAGVSQSPSNKVTEKGKDVELRCDPISGHTALYWYRQSLGQGLEFLIYFQGNSAPDKSGLPSDRFSAERTGGSVSTLTIQRTQQEDSAVYLCASSSPLNEQFFGPGTRLTVL.